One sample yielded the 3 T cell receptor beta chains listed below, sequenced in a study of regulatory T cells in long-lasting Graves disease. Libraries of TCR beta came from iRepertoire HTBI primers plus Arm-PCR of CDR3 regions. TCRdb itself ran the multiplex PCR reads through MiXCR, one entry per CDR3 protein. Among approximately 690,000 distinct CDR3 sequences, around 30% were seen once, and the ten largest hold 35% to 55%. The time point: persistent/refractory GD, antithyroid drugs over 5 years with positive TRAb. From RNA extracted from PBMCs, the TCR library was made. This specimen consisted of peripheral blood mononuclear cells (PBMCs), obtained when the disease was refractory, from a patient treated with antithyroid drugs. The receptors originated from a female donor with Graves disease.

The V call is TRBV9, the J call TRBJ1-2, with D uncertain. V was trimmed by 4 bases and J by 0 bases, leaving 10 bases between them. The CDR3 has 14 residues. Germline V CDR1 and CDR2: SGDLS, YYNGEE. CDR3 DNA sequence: TGTGCCAGCAGCCCCCCCCCCGCTAACTATGGCTACACCTTC. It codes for CASSPPPANYGYTF. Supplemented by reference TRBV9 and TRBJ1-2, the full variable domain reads DSGVTQTPKHLITATGQRVTLRCSPRSGDLSVYWYQQSLDQGLQFLIQYYNGEERAKGNILERFSAQQFPDLHSELNLSSLELGDSALYFCASSPPPANYGYTFGSGTRLTVV.

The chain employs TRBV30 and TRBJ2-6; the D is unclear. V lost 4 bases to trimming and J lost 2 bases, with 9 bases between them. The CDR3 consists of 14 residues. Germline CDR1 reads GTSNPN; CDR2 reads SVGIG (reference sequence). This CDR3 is CAWTTGAGANVLTF. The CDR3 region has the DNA TGTGCCTGGACCACTGGGGCTGGGGCCAACGTCCTGACTTTC. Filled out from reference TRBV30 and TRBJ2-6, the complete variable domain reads SQTIHQWPATLVQPVGSPLSLECTVEGTSNPNLYWYRQAAGRGLQLLFYSVGIGQISSEVPQNLSASRPQDRQFILSSKKLLLSDSGFYLCAWTTGAGANVLTFGAGSRLTVL.

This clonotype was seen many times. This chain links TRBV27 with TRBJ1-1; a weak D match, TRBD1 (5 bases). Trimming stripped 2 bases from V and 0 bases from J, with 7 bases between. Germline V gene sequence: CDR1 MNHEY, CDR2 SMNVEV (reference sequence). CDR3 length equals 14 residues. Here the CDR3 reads CASSLGALNTEAFF. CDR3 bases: TGTGCCAGCAGTTTAGGGGCGCTGAACACTGAAGCTTTCTTT.